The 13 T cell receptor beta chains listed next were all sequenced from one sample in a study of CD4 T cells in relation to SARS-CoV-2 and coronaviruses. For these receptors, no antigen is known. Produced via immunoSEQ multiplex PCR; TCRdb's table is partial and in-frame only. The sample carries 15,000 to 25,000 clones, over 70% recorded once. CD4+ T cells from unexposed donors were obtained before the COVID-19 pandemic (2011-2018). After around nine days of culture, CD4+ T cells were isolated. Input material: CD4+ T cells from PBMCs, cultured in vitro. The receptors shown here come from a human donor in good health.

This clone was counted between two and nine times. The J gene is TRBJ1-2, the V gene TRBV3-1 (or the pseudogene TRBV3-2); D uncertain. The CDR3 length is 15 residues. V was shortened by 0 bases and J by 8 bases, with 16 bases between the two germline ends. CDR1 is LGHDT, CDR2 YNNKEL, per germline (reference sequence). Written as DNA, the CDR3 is TGTGCCAGCAGCCAAGATCTGGCAGAAGCCCGAGGCTACACCTTC. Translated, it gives CASSQDLAEARGYTF.

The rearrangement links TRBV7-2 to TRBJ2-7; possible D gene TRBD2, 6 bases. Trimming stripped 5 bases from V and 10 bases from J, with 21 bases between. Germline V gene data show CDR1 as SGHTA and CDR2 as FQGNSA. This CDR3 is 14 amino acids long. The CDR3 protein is CASSPLGQAGPQYF. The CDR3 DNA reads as TGTGCCAGCAGCCCCCTAGGTCAGGCGGGACCTCAGTACTTC.

The CDR3 DNA reads as TGTGCCAGCAGCCCCCAGGGAGCGGGGGAAGACCCAGATACGCAGTATTTT. Amino acids: CASSPQGAGEDPDTQYF. The chain employs TRBV3-1 (or the pseudogene TRBV3-2) and TRBJ2-3; 8 bases match TRBD2. Trimming removed 4 bases from V and 4 bases from J; junction bases left unmatched: 13. Looked up from germline, CDR1 is LGHDT and CDR2 is YNNKEL (reference sequence). The CDR3 loop spans 17 amino acids.

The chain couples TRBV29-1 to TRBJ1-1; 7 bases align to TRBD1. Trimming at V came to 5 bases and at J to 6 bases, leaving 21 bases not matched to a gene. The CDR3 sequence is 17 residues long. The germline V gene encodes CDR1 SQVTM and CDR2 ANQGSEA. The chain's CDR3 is CSVSSLGVGQGGAEAFF. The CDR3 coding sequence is TGCAGCGTTTCATCTCTCGGCGTGGGGCAGGGGGGTGCTGAAGCTTTCTTT.

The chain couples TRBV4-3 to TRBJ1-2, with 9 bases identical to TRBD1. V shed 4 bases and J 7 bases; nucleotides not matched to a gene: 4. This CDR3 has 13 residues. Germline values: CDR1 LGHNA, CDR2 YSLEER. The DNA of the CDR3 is TGCGCCAGCAGCCCACGACAGGGGGGTGGCTACACCTTC. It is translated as CASSPRQGGGYTF.

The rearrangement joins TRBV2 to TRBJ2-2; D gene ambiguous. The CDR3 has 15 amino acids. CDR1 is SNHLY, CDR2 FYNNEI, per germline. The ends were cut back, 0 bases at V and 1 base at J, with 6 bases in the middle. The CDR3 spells CASSEALWNTGELFF. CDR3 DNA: TGTGCCAGCAGTGAAGCGCTTTGGAACACCGGGGAGCTGTTTTTT.

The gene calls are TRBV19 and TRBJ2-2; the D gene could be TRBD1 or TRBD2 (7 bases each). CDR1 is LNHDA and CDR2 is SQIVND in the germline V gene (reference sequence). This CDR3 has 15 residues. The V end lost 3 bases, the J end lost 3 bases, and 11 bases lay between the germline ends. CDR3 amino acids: CASSMTGRDTGELFF. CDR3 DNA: TGTGCCAGTAGTATGACAGGGAGGGACACCGGGGAGCTGTTTTTT.

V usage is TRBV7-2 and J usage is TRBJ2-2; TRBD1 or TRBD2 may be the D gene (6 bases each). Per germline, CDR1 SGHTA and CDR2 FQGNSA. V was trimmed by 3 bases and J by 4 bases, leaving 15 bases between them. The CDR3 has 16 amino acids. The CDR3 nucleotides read TGTGCCAGCAGCTTCCCCAGGGGAGGAAGCACCGGGGAGCTGTTTTTT. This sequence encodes CASSFPRGGSTGELFF.

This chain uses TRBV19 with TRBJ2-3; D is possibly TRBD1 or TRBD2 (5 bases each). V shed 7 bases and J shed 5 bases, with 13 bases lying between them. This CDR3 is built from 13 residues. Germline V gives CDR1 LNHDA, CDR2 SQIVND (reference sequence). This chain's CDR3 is CASNGAPEDTQYF. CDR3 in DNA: TGTGCCAGTAACGGGGCGCCGGAAGATACGCAGTATTTT.

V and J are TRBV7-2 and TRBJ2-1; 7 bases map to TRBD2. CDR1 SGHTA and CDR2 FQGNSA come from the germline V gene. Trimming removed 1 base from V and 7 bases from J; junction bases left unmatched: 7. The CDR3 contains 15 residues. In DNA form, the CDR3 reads TGTGCCAGCAGCTTAGTTGGACTAGAGTGGAATGAGCAGTTCTTC. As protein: CASSLVGLEWNEQFF.

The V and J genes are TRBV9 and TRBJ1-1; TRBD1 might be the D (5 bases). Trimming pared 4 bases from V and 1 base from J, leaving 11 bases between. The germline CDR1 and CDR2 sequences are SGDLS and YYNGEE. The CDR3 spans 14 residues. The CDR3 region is CASSQGDSNTEAFF. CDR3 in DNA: TGTGCCAGCAGCCAAGGGGATTCGAACACTGAAGCTTTCTTT.

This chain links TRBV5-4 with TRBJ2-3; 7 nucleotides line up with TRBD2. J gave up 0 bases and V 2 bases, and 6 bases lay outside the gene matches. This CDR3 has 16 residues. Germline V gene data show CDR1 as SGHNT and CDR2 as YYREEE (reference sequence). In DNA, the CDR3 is TGTGCCAGCAGCTTTAAAGCGGGGCGGAGCACAGATACGCAGTATTTT. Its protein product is CASSFKAGRSTDTQYF.

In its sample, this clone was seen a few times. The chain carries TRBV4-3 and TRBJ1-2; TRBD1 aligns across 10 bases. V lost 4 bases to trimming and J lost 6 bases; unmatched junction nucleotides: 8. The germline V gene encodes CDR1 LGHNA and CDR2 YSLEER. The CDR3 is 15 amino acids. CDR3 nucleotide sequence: TGCGCCAGCAGCCTCGGGGGGACAGGGGTAAATGGCTACACCTTC. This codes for CASSLGGTGVNGYTF.